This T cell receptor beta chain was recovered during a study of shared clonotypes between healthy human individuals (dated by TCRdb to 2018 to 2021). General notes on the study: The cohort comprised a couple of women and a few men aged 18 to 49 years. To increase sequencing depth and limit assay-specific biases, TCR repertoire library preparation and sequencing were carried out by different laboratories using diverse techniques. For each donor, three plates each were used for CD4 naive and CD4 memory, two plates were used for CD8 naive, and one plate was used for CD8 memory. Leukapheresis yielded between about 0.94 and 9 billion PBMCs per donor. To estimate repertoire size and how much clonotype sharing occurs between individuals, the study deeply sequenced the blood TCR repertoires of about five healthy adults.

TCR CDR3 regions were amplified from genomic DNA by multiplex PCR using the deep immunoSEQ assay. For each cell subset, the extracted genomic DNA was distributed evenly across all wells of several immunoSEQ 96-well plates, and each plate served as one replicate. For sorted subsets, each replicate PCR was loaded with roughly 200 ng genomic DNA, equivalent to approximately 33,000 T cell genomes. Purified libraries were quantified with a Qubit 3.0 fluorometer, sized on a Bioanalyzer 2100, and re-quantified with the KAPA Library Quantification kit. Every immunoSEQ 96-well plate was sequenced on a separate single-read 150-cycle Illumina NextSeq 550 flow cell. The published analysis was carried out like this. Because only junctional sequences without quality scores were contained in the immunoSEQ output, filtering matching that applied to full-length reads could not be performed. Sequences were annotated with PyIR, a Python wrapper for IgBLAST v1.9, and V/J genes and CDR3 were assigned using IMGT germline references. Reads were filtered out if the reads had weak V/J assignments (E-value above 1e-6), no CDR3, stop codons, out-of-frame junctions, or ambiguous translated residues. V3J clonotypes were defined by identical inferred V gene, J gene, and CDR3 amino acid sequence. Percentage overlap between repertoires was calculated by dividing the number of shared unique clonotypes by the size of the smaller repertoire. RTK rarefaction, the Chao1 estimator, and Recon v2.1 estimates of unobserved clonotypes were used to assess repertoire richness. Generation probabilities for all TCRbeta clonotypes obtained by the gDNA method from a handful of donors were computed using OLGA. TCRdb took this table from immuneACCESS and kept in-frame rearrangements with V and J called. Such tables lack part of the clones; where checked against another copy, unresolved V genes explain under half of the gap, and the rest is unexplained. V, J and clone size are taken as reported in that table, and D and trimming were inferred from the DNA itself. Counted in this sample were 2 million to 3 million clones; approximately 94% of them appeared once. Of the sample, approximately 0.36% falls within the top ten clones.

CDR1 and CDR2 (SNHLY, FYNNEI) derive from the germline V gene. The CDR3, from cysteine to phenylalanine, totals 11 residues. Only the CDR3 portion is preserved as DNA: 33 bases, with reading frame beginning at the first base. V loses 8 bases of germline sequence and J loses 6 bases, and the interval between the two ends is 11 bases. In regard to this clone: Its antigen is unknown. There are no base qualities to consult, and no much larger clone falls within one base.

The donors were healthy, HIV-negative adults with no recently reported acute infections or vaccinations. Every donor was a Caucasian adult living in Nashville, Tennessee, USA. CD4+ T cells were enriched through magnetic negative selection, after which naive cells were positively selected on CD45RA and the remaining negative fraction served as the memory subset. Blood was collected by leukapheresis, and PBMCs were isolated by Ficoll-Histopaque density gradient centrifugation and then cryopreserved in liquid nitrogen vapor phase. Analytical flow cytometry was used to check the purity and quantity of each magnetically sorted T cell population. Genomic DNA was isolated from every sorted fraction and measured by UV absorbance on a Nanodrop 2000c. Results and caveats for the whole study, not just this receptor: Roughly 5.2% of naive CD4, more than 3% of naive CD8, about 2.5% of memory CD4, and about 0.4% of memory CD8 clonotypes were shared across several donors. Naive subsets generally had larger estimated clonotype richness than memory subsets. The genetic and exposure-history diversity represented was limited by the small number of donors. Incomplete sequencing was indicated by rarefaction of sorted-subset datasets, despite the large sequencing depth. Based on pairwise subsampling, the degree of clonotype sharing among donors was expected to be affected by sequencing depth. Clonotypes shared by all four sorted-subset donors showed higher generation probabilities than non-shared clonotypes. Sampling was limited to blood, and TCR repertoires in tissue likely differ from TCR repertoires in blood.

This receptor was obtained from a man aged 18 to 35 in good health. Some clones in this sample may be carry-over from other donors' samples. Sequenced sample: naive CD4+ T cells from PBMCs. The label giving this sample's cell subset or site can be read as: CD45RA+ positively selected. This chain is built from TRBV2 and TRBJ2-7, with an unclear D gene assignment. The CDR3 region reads CASAARPEQYF. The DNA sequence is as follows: TGTGCCAGCGCGGCCCGGCCCGAGCAGTACTTC. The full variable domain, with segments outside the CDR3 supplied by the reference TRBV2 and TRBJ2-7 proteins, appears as EPEVTQTPSHQVTQMGQEVILRCVPISNHLYFYWYRQILGQKVEFLVSFYNNEISEKSEIFDDQFSVERPDGSNFTLKIRSTKLEDSAMYFCASAARPEQYFGPGTRLTVT.